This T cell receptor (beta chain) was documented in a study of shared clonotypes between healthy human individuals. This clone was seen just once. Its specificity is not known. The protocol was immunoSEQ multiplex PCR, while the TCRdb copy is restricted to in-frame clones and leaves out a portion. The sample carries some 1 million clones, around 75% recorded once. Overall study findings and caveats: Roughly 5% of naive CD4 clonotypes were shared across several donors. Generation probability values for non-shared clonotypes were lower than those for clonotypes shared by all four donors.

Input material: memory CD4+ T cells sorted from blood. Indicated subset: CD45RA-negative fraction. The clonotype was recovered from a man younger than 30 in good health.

The CDR3 is CASSIRGLAARSSYEQYF. CDR3 bases: TGTGCCAGTAGTATAAGGGGACTAGCGGCGAGGAGCTCCTACGAGCAGTACTTC. This chain joins TRBV19 and TRBJ2-7; 11 nucleotides match TRBD2. This CDR3 contains 18 residues. The germline V gene encodes CDR1 LNHDA and CDR2 SQIVND (reference sequence). Trimming removed 2 bases from V and 0 bases from J; junction bases left unmatched: 9. The full variable domain, its missing parts supplied by reference TRBV19 and TRBJ2-7, is DGGITQSPKYLFRKEGQNVTLSCEQNLNHDAMYWYRQDPGQGLRLIYYSQIVNDFQKGDIAEGYSVSREKKESFPLTVTSAQKNPTAFYLCASSIRGLAARSSYEQYFGPGTRLTVT.